This T cell receptor beta chain originates from a study of technical replicates of blood from a few donors. CDR1 MNHNY and CDR2 SVGAGI come from the germline V gene (reference sequence). The CDR3 is 14 amino acids. Deletions cut 0 bases from V and 5 bases from J, with 10 bases between. The protocol was immunoSEQ multiplex PCR, while the TCRdb copy is restricted to in-frame clones and leaves out a portion. The sample yields under 75,000 clones, about 92% seen once. There are a few counts of this clone. The TCR originated in a human donor in good health. Some clones in this sample may be carry-over from other donors' samples. The chain employs TRBV6-6 and TRBJ2-5; tentative D call: TRBD2 (5 bases). The sample consisted of PBMCs. The CDR3 sequence: CASSYSASSETQYF. DNA for the CDR3: TGTGCCAGCAGTTACTCAGCTAGCTCGGAGACCCAGTACTTC.